This T cell receptor (beta chain) was sequenced in a study of blood T cells in healthy people across ages. Germline V gene sequence: CDR1 SEHNR, CDR2 FQNEAQ (reference sequence). J was trimmed by 5 bases and V by 5 bases; bases with no gene match: 11. This CDR3 has 15 amino acids. As concerns this clonotype: Its antigen is unidentified.

The study's findings and limits: The authors considered diversity estimates from one million T cells to be underestimates.

Then a second PCR, running roughly 7 to 11 cycles, was carried out with a sample-barcoded 5' primer and a J-beta primer mix. MiXCR, applied by TCRdb to the 5' RACE reads, yields one record per CDR3 protein. The sample yields 1,800,000 or so distinct CDR3 sequences, about 39% seen once. V is TRBV7-9 and J is TRBJ1-2, with 7 nucleotides matching TRBD1. The TCR was taken from a human donor in good health. Input material: blood. CDR3 protein: CASSISTGTAYGYTF. For the CDR3, the DNA is TGTGCCAGCAGCATATCAACCGGGACAGCGTATGGCTACACCTTC. Together with reference TRBV7-9 and TRBJ1-2, the CDR3 gives the full variable domain: DTGVSQNPRHKITKRGQNVTFRCDPISEHNRLYWYRQTLGQGPEFLTYFQNEAQLEKSRLLSDRFSAERPKGSFSTLEIQRTEQGDSAMYLCASSISTGTAYGYTFGSGTRLTVV.